This T cell receptor beta chain was captured by sequencing in a study of monozygotic twins with inflammatory bowel disease. Findings and limits, study-wide: Those with IBD had lower TCRbeta diversity (inverse Simpson) than their healthy co-twins did.

This CDR3 contains 13 residues. Germline V gene sequence: CDR1 SGHKS, CDR2 YYEKEE (reference sequence). Worth noting for this clonotype: Antigen unknown.

Reprocessing the 5' RACE reads, TCRdb reports a single entry for every CDR3 protein and omits DNA. The sample has about 160,000 distinct CDR3 sequences. The material sequenced was blood. The V gene is TRBV5-5, the J gene TRBJ2-3. The source of this sequence is a human donor with ulcerative colitis or Crohn's disease, or a healthy co-twin of an affected twin (not recorded which). The CDR3 reads CASSLDRQDTQYF. The whole variable domain, remainder taken from reference TRBV5-5 and TRBJ2-3, is DAGVTQSPTHLIKTRGQQVTLRCSPISGHKSVSWYQQVLGQGPQFIFQYYEKEERGRGNFPDRFSARQFPNYSSELNVNALLLGDSALYLCASSLDRQDTQYFGPGTRLTVL.